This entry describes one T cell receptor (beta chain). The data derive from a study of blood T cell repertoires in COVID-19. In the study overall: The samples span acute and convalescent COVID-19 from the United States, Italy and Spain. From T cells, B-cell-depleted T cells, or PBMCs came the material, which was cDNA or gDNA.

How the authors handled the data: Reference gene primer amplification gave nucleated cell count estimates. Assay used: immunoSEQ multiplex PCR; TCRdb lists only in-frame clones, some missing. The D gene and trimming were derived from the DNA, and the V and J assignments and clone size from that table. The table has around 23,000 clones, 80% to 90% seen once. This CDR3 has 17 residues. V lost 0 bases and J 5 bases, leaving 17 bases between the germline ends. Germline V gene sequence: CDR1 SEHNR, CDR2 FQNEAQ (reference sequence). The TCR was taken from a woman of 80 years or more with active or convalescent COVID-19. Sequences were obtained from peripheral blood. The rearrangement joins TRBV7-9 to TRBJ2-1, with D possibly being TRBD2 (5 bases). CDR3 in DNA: TGTGCCAGCAGCTTAGCGCGCATCGGGGTATTGGACAATGAGCAGTTCTTC. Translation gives CASSLARIGVLDNEQFF.